The 13 T cell receptor beta chains reported below all come from one sample, sequenced in a study of Tregs in tolerant kidney transplant recipients. Libraries were prepared by immunoSEQ multiplex PCR; TCRdb keeps only in-frame clonotypes and omits some of them. The repertoire table contains 48,000 or so clones. Sequenced material: CD4+ T cells from blood, taken before the transplant. The receptor source for this set is a human donor who received a combined kidney and bone marrow transplant.

As to this clone: The CDR3 is cut off 3 residues early in the read; its end comes from the germline J gene. V and J are TRBV30 and TRBJ1-3; TRBD1 matches at 11 bases. The CDR3 is 16 residues long. The trim removed 2 bases at V and 3 bases at J, leaving 6 bases unmatched. The germline CDR1 and CDR2 sequences are GTSNPN and SVGIG (reference sequence). CDR3 loop: CAWSSWDRGFGNTIYF. The CDR3 DNA, read in part, is TGTGCCTGGAGTAGTTGGGACAGGGGGTTTGGAAACACC.

On this clone itself: The DNA ends 3 residues before the CDR3 does, and the rest of the CDR3 is filled in from the germline J gene. The chain combines TRBV19 with TRBJ2-7; 8 nucleotides agree with TRBD1. Trimming at V came to 4 bases and at J to 4 bases, leaving 6 bases not matched to a gene. There are 14 residues in the CDR3. Germline V lookup: CDR1 LNHDA, CDR2 SQIVND (reference sequence). The CDR3 spells CASSTKYRGYEQYF. Partial CDR3 DNA: TGTGCCAGTAGTACGAAGTACAGGGGGTACGAG.

CDR3 bases read: TGTGCCTGGAGTCCACACCCGGGACTAGCGTATACCGGGGAG. Translating gives CAWSPHPGLAYTGE. The full CDR3 protein reads CAWSPHPGLAYTGELFF. The chain couples TRBV30 to TRBJ2-2; 10 positions match TRBD2. The read ends 3 residues shy of where the CDR3 ends; the end is completed using the germline J gene. The V gene's germline CDR1 is GTSNPN and CDR2 SVGIG (reference sequence). With 2 bases clipped from V and 5 bases from J, the junction kept 11 bases outside the gene matches. The CDR3 consists of 17 residues.

Of note for this clone: The sequence runs out 3 residues before the end of the CDR3; the remainder is reconstructed from the germline J gene. The V gene is TRBV19, the J gene TRBJ1-2, with 12 bases aligning to TRBD1. CDR3 length equals 16 residues. Losses at the gene ends were 5 bases for V and 6 bases for J; bases not matched to a gene: 10. The germline CDR1 and CDR2 sequences are LNHDA and SQIVND (reference sequence). This CDR3 reads CASSARPGTGGDGYTF. The DNA read from the CDR3 is TGTGCCAGTAGTGCCCGGCCCGGGACAGGGGGCGATGGC.

Turning to this clone: The read stops 3 residues short of the end of the CDR3; the missing end is completed from the germline J gene. The chain is built from TRBV6-2 or TRBV6-3 and TRBJ2-7; D possibly corresponds to TRBD2 (6 bases). The CDR3 is made up of 15 amino acids. Trimming pared 2 bases from V and 5 bases from J, leaving 16 bases between. Per the germline V gene, CDR1 is MNHEY and CDR2 is SVGEGT. The CDR3 loop is CASSYGGTPGDEQYF. The CDR3 bases that were read are TGTGCCAGCAGTTACGGGGGGACTCCCGGAGACGAG.

On this clone: Read data end 3 residues before the CDR3 end; the end is taken from the germline J gene. This chain joins TRBV18 and TRBJ2-7, with D possibly being TRBD1 (6 bases). The CDR3 runs to 14 residues. The germline V gene encodes CDR1 KGHSH and CDR2 LQKENI. The V end was cut by 3 bases, the J end by 0 bases, with 9 bases between. The covered CDR3 bases are TGTGCCAGCTCACCCCAAGGGGGCTCCTACGAG. It specifies CASSPQGGSYE. The entire CDR3 is CASSPQGGSYEQYF. The full variable domain, completed using reference TRBV18 and TRBJ2-7, is NAGVMQNPRHLVRRRGQEARLRCSPMKGHSHVYWYRQLPEEGLKFMVYLQKENIIDESGMPKERFSAEFPKEGPSILRIQQVVRGDSAAYFCASSPQGGSYEQYFGPGTRLTVT.

With respect to this clone: The sequenced fragment ends 3 residues before the CDR3 boundary, so the rest is inferred from the germline J gene. The rearrangement joins TRBV5-1 to TRBJ2-5; 9 nucleotides agree with TRBD1. CDR1 and CDR2 from the germline V gene are SGHRS and YFSETQ. The CDR3 totals 14 residues. Unmatched junction bases numbered 6, after V lost 4 bases and J lost 5 bases. The CDR3 loop is CASSGGTGRETQYF. The CDR3 bases that were read are TGCGCCAGCAGCGGCGGGACAGGGAGGGAGACC.

As regards this clone: The read ends 3 residues early relative to the CDR3; the germline J gene fills the gap. The gene calls are TRBV20-1 and TRBJ1-6; 7 positions match TRBD1. Trimming at V came to 1 base and at J to 5 bases, leaving 5 bases not matched to a gene. Germline CDR1 DFQATT, CDR2 SNEGSKA (reference sequence). The CDR3 contains 15 residues. The sequenced CDR3 bases are TGCAGTGCTAGAGCGGGTGACAGGGATAATTCACCC. Protein sequence: CSARAGDRDNSP. The CDR3 reads in full as CSARAGDRDNSPLHF.

Turning to this clone: The CDR3 end lies 3 residues beyond the end of the read and is filled in from the germline J gene. V is TRBV2 and J is TRBJ1-1, with 11 bases matching TRBD1. This CDR3 is 15 amino acids long. Unmatched junction bases numbered 7, after V lost 3 bases and J lost 7 bases. Germline V CDR1 and CDR2: SNHLY, FYNNEI. CDR3 DNA, as far as it was read: TGTGCCAGCAGTGAGACGGACAGGGGGCGCCTTGAA. The encoded protein is CASSETDRGRLE. The entire CDR3 reads CASSETDRGRLEAFF.

As regards this clone: The read finishes 3 residues shy of the CDR3 end, and the germline J gene is used to complete it. The chain uses TRBV10-1 and TRBJ1-2; 7 bases are shared with TRBD1. Per the germline V gene, CDR1 is WNHNN and CDR2 is SYGVQD (reference sequence). Trimming cost V 6 bases and J 7 bases; bases outside gene matches: 8. This CDR3 region has 13 residues. CDR3 amino acids: CASSRDRLTGYTF. CDR3 bases read: TGCGCCAGCAGCCGGGACAGACTGACTGGC.

Regarding this clone: Coverage ceases 3 residues before the CDR3 finishes, and the germline J gene fills in the end. V is TRBV7-6 and J is TRBJ1-6; D may be TRBD1 (5 bases). V lost 1 base and J lost 0, with 10 bases in between. CDR3 size: 17 residues. The V gene's germline CDR1 is SGHVS and CDR2 FNYEAQ. CDR3 protein: CASSLEGRSSYNSPLHF. The sequenced part of the CDR3 DNA is TGTGCCAGCAGCTTAGAGGGGAGGAGCTCCTATAATTCACCC.

Regarding this clone: The DNA ends 3 residues before the CDR3 does, and the rest of the CDR3 is filled in from the germline J gene. The J gene is TRBJ2-2, the V gene TRBV4-2; 8 bases agree with TRBD2. The CDR3 runs 20 residues. Germline CDR1 reads LGHNA; CDR2 reads YNFKEQ. The junction had 17 bases not matched to a gene; V was cut back by 4 bases and J by 1 base. The CDR3 DNA, read in part, is TGTGCCAGCAGCCCTAACTCTATTCGGGGGGGCGGGAGGAACACCGGGGAG. The encoded protein is CASSPNSIRGGGRNTGE. The entire CDR3 sequence reads CASSPNSIRGGGRNTGELFF.

A note on this clone: Read coverage stops 3 residues before the CDR3 terminus; the germline J gene supplies the remainder. The genes are TRBV7-8 and TRBJ2-7; 11 positions match TRBD2. This CDR3 has 15 residues. J gave up 2 bases and V 6 bases, and 6 bases lay outside the gene matches. Germline CDR1 reads SGHVS; CDR2 reads FQNEAQ. The CDR3 loop reads CASRKTSGATYEQYF. CDR3 DNA (partial): TGTGCCAGCAGGAAGACTAGCGGGGCTACCTACGAG.